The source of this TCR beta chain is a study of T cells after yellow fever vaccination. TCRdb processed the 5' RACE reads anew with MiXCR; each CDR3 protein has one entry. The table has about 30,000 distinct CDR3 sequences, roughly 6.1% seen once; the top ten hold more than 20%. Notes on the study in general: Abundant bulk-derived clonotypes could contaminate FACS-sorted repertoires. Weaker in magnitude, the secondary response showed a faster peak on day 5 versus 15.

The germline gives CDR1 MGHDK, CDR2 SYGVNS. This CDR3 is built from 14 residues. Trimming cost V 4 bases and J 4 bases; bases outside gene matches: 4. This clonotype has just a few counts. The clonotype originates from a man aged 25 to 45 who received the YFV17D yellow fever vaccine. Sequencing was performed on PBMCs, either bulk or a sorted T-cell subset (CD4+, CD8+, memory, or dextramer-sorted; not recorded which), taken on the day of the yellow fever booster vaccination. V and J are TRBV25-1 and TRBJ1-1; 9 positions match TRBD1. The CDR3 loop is CASSVGTGFTEAFF. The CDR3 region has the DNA TGTGCCAGCAGTGTAGGGACAGGGTTCACTGAAGCTTTCTTT. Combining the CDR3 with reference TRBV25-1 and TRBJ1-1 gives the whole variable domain EADIYQTPRYLVIGTGKKITLECSQTMGHDKMYWYQQDPGMELHLIHYSYGVNSTEKGDLSSESTVSRIRTEHFPLTLESARPSHTSQYLCASSVGTGFTEAFFGQGTRLTVV.